Listed below are T cell receptor beta chains from one sample, sequenced in a study of metastatic and nonmetastatic thyroid tumors. Through MiXCR, TCRdb re-clonotyped the PCR reads. Of under 50,000 clones listed, approximately 20% were seen once; the top ten hold roughly 15%. Specimen: tumor tissue. These receptors were obtained from a female donor with papillary thyroid cancer or a benign thyroid nodule (not recorded which). Some clones in this sample may be carry-over from other donors' samples. CDR3s include the opening cysteine and the closing phenylalanine or tryptophan. The D gene is left open where the match is weak. Only some rows state a clone size, as once, few, many or a class for expanded clones.

>TRBJ1-4|many|.|TRBV7-2
CASSTIGGAREKLFF
TGTGCCAGCAGCACCATTGGGGGGGCACGGGAAAAACTGTTTTTT
>TRBJ2-7|many|.|TRBV4-2
CASSHDPGTHYEQYF
TGTGCCAGCAGCCATGACCCCGGAACCCACTACGAGCAGTACTTC
>TRBJ2-7|many|.|TRBV19
CASSRPAGGSYEQYF
TGTGCCAGTAGTCGTCCGGCAGGCGGTTCCTACGAGCAGTACTTC
>TRBJ2-7|many|.|TRBV2
CASSEPVTYEQYF
TGTGCCAGCAGTGAGCCAGTAACCTACGAGCAGTACTTC
>TRBJ2-7|.|.|TRBV6-1
CASNLTGSAYEQYF
TGTGCCAGCAATCTTACCGGGTCTGCCTACGAGCAGTACTTC
>TRBJ2-7|many|TRBD1|TRBV20-1
CSASPGDSEFYEQYF
TGCAGTGCTAGCCCAGGGGACAGCGAATTTTACGAGCAGTACTTC
>TRBJ1-1|few|.|TRBV6-1
CASTGGGFTESFF
TGTGCCAGCACTGGAGGTGGCTTTACTGAATCTTTCTTT
>TRBJ2-7|.|TRBD1|TRBV20-1
CSAIPRTGDYEQYF
TGCAGTGCTATCCCACGGACAGGGGACTACGAGCAGTACTTC
>TRBJ2-7|many|TRBD1|TRBV13
CASTEQGKTYEQYF
TGTGCCAGCACCGAACAGGGGAAAACCTACGAGCAGTACTTC
>TRBJ2-5|many|.|TRBV5-4
CASSLQGIEETQYF
TGTGCCAGCAGCTTACAGGGAATTGAAGAGACCCAGTACTTC
>TRBJ1-1|many|.|TRBV29-1
CSVADGNTEAFF
TGCAGCGTTGCCGACGGAAACACTGAAGCTTTCTTT
>TRBJ2-3|many|TRBD2|TRBV4-3
CASSQAPGLAGGSTDTQYF
TGCGCCAGCAGCCAGGCTCCGGGACTAGCGGGGGGTAGCACAGATACGCAGTATTTT
>TRBJ2-3|medium-sized|.|TRBV6-1
CASSDLDRRGTDTQYF
TGTGCCAGCAGTGACCTCGACAGGCGGGGGACAGATACGCAGTATTTT
>TRBJ1-2|many|.|TRBV6-1
CASSFSGTLFRGYTF
TGTGCCAGCAGTTTTAGTGGGACCCTCTTTCGGGGCTACACCTTC
>TRBJ2-3|few|TRBD1|TRBV3-1
CASRRQGTGTDTQYF
TGTGCCAGCAGGCGACAGGGAACGGGCACAGATACGCAGTACTTT
>TRBJ2-5|many|.|TRBV28
CASSFAGTGETQYF
TGTGCCAGCAGTTTCGCAGGGACCGGGGAGACCCAGTACTTC
>TRBJ2-4|many|.|TRBV4-3
CASSQESGNIQYF
TGCGCCAGCAGCCAAGAATCCGGAAACATTCAGTACTTC
>TRBJ2-2|many|.|TRBV2
CASRAAGELFF
TGTGCCAGCAGAGCGGCCGGGGAGTTGTTTTTT
>TRBJ1-2|.|.|TRBV27
CASSQTRVYGYTF
TGTGCCAGCAGCCAGACAAGGGTCTATGGCTACACCTTC
>TRBJ1-3|many|.|TRBV2
CASSEDLSSGNTIYF
TGTGCCAGCAGTGAAGACCTCTCCTCTGGAAACACCATATATTTT
>TRBJ1-6|many|.|TRBV5-6
CASSLYGASSYNSPLHF
TGTGCCAGCAGCTTGTATGGTGCGAGCTCCTATAATTCACCCCTCCACTTT
>TRBJ2-3|many|TRBD1|TRBV20-1
CSATTWDSSTDTQYF
TGCAGTGCTACTACCTGGGACAGCAGCACAGATACGCAGTATTTT
>TRBJ1-1|medium-sized|TRBD1|TRBV6-5
CASSYRGTGDEAFF
TGTGCCAGCAGTTACCGGGGGACAGGGGACGAGGCTTTCTTT
>TRBJ2-2|.|.|TRBV20-1
CSARDLRGAKTGELFF
TGCAGTGCTAGAGATCTAAGGGGGGCTAAGACCGGGGAGCTGTTTTTT
>TRBJ2-7|.|TRBD2|TRBV20-1
CSARASREIHEQYF
TGCAGTGCTAGAGCTTCGCGGGAGATCCACGAGCAGTACTTC
>TRBJ2-1|.|.|TRBV7-3
CASSLMAAGATFGYEQFF
TGTGCCAGCAGCTTAATGGCGGCGGGGGCAACCTTCGGCTATGAGCAGTTCTTC
>TRBJ2-1|.|.|TRBV15
CATSRGRYVGTDNEQFF
TGTGCCACCAGCAGAGGTAGATACGTGGGTACCGACAATGAGCAGTTCTTC
>TRBJ2-3|many|.|TRBV7-2
CASSPDYLSTDTQYF
TGTGCCAGCAGCCCGGACTATTTGAGCACAGATACGCAGTATTTT
>TRBJ1-1|many|.|TRBV6-2/TRBV6-3
CASSRGYGAQEAFF
TGTGCCAGCAGCCGCGGCTATGGGGCTCAAGAAGCTTTCTTT
>TRBJ2-5|.|.|TRBV18
CASSPLPKETQYF
TGTGCCAGCTCACCACTCCCTAAAGAGACCCAGTACTTC
>TRBJ1-6|many|.|TRBV27
CASRQGSYNSPLHF
TGTGCCAGCAGGCAGGGATCGTACAATTCACCCCTCCACTTT
>TRBJ2-6|.|.|TRBV11-2
CASSSPGHSSGANVLTF
TGTGCCAGCAGCTCGCCTGGTCATTCCTCTGGGGCCAACGTCCTGACTTTC
>TRBJ2-3|many|.|TRBV20-1
CSARDLGISDTQYF
TGCAGTGCTAGAGATCTCGGAATCTCAGATACGCAGTATTTT
>TRBJ1-4|.|.|TRBV20-1
CSADLPGRTNEKLFF
TGCAGTGCTGATCTACCCGGGCGGACTAATGAAAAACTGTTTTTT
>TRBJ2-2|many|.|TRBV10-1
CASSRSPNTGELFF
TGCGCCAGCTCGCGGTCACCGAACACCGGGGAGCTGTTTTTT
>TRBJ2-7|few|.|TRBV12-3/TRBV12-4
CASSPADYEQYF
TGTGCAAGCAGTCCTGCCGACTACGAGCAGTACTTC
>TRBJ1-1|many|.|TRBV18
CASSPRTGNTEAFF
TGTGCCAGCTCACCACGAACGGGGAACACTGAAGCTTTCTTT
>TRBJ1-1|.|.|TRBV5-1
CASSLVLGDTEAFF
TGCGCCAGCAGCTTGGTTCTAGGGGACACTGAAGCTTTCTTT
>TRBJ2-2|many|TRBD2|TRBV19
CASRWTSGGKITNTGELFF
TGTGCCAGTAGATGGACTAGCGGGGGCAAAATTACGAACACCGGGGAGCTGTTTTTT
>TRBJ2-7|.|TRBD2|TRBV27
CASSPTGAGASYEQYF
TGTGCCAGCAGCCCCACGGGAGCGGGGGCCTCCTACGAGCAGTACTTC
>TRBJ1-1|many|TRBD1|TRBV5-1
CASRRGETGLNTEAFF
TGCGCCAGCAGGCGAGGAGAGACAGGGCTGAACACTGAAGCTTTCTTT
>TRBJ2-5|many|.|TRBV7-9
CASSRTWMEETQYF
TGTGCCAGCAGCCGTACCTGGATGGAGGAGACCCAGTACTTC
>TRBJ2-1|many|TRBD1|TRBV28
CASSSPTGGSYNEQFF
TGTGCCAGCAGTTCCCCGACAGGGGGTTCCTACAATGAGCAGTTCTTC
>TRBJ1-4|many|.|TRBV18
CASSPVSGRSDEKLFF
TGTGCCAGCTCACCGGTCTCAGGCAGGTCTGATGAAAAACTGTTTTTT
>TRBJ2-7|.|.|TRBV6-2/TRBV6-3
CASTTRGYDEQYF
TGTGCCAGCACCACCAGGGGATATGACGAGCAATACTTC
>TRBJ1-6|many|.|TRBV27
CASSLDRSVPPLHF
TGTGCCAGCAGTCTCGACAGGAGTGTACCACCCCTCCACTTT
>TRBJ1-2|once|TRBD1|TRBV11-2
CASSVPTGTGRDGYTF
TGTGCCAGCAGCGTACCCACGGGGACAGGAAGAGATGGCTACACCTTC
>TRBJ2-3|.|TRBD1|TRBV5-1
CSSSLFATGVADTQYF
TGCTCCAGCAGCTTGTTCGCGACAGGGGTGGCAGATACGCAGTATTTT